Here is one TCR beta chain with its context. The data were obtained in a study of control samples from healthy donors and cancer patients. V shed 2 bases, J shed 7 bases, and the junction held 4 bases outside the gene matches. Germline V gene data show CDR1 as SGHRS and CDR2 as YFSETQ. The CDR3 sequence is 15 residues long. Assay: immunoSEQ multiplex PCR; the TCRdb copy retains only in-frame clones and omits some. This table has about 180,000 clones, around nine tenths appearing once. The chain uses TRBV5-1 and TRBJ2-1; 12 bases match TRBD2. The receptor's source is a man aged 30 to 39 in good health. The source material was blood. The CDR3 nucleotides are TGCGCCAGCAGCTTAAGACTAGCGGGAGTTAATGAGCAGTTCTTC. Its protein is CASSLRLAGVNEQFF.